Listed here are 4 T cell receptor beta chains from one sample, sequenced in a study of shared clonotypes between healthy human individuals (TCRdb year 2020). Libraries were made using the immunoSEQ multiplex PCR assay. Here the immuneACCESS table is served through TCRdb, limited to in-frame sequences with V and J called. Missing clones are a known gap in these copies; in checked studies unresolved V genes cover under half, and the rest lacks a known reason. The sample table contains approximately 500,000 clones; only one count was recorded for roughly 85% of them. The top ten clonotypes cover under 15% of the sample. Input material: PBMCs. These receptors originate from a woman aged 40 to 50 in good health. Some clones in this sample may be carry-over from other donors' samples.

This sequence joins TRBV5-8 and TRBJ2-7; 9 bases are a match to TRBD1. CDR3 length equals 19 residues. V gave up 6 bases and J gave up 1 base; unmatched junction bases: 20. The germline gives CDR1 SGHTS, CDR2 YDEGEE. This CDR3 reads CASIPKSPRRDRVSYEQYF. The CDR3 bases are TGTGCCAGCATCCCTAAATCCCCCCGTCGGGACAGGGTTTCCTACGAGCAGTACTTC.

The chain has TRBV18 and TRBJ1-5; D is perhaps TRBD1 (6 bases). Germline V gene data show CDR1 as KGHSH and CDR2 as LQKENI. The ends were cut back, 4 bases at V and 6 bases at J, with 13 bases in the middle. CDR3 length: 14 amino acids. CDR3 protein: CASSQSTGSQPQHF. In DNA, the CDR3 is TGTGCCAGCTCACAATCTACAGGGTCTCAGCCCCAGCATTTT.

This clone came up once. The V call is TRBV6-6, the J call TRBJ2-2; the match to TRBD2 covers 11 bases. The germline V gene encodes CDR1 MNHNY and CDR2 SVGAGI (reference sequence). V was pared by 3 bases and J by 4 bases, with 4 bases of the junction left unmatched. This CDR3 has 16 amino acids. This CDR3 is CASSYSGRGVTGELFF. CDR3 in DNA: TGTGCCAGCAGTTATAGCGGGAGGGGGGTCACCGGGGAGCTGTTTTTT.

The V call is TRBV23-1, the J call TRBJ1-2, with a possible D match to TRBD1 (5 bases). TRBV23-1 is an ORF; its function is uncertain. CDR3 length: 14 residues. V was pared by 6 bases and J by 6 bases, with 17 bases between. CDR3 DNA: TGCGCCAGCAGCCGAATACAGGAAAGGGATGGCTACACCTTC. Protein product: CASSRIQERDGYTF.